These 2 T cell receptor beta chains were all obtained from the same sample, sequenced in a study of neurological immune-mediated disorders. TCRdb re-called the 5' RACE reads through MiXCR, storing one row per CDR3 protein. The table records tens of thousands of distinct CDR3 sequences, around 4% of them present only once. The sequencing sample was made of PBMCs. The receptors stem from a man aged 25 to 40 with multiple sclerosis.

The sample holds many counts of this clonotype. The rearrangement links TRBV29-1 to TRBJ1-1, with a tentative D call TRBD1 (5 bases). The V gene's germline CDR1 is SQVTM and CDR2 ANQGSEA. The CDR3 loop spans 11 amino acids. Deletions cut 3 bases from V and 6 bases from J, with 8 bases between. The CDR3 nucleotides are TGCAGCGTTGAGTGGGGCTCTGAAGCTTTCTTT. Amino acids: CSVEWGSEAFF. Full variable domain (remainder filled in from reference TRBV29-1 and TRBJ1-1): SAVISQKPSRDICQRGTSLTIQCQVDSQVTMMFWYRQQPGQSLTLIATANQGSEATYESGFVIDKFPISRPNLTFSTLTVSNMSPEDSSIYLCSVEWGSEAFFGQGTRLTVV.

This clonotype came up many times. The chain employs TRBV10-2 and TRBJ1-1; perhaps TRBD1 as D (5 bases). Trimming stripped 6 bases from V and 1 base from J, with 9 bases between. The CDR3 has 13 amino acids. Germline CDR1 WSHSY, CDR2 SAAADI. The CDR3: CASRQESNTEAFF. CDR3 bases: TGCGCCAGCAGACAGGAATCGAACACTGAAGCTTTCTTT.